This entry describes one T cell receptor beta chain. Its antigen is currently unknown. With 60 Vbeta and 13 Jbeta primers, the PCR was carried out. Sequencing used immunoSEQ multiplex PCR; TCRdb keeps in-frame clones, though not all of them. The repertoire holds 95,000 to 150,000 clones, with 70% to 80% as singletons. This entry comes from a study of cytomegalovirus exposure and HLA in healthy donors. General study findings and limits: Sequencing depth roughly uniform across donors was assumed in presence/absence analyses. Confirmation in vitro established that a few CMV-associated chains were specific for CMV antigens. A later analysis reportedly identified an Asian-associated ancestry cluster as carrying fewer N-insertions than the 666-donor mean.

Each donor's status was that of a healthy bone marrow donor. CDR1 is LGHNA and CDR2 is YSLEER in the germline V gene. CDR3 size: 16 residues. V was trimmed by 1 base and J by 5 bases, leaving 17 bases between them. The rearrangement joins TRBV4-3 to TRBJ1-2; no clear D gene. This TCR was recovered from a woman in her thirties or forties in good health and CMV-seropositive. The sequenced material came from PBMCs. This chain's CDR3 is CASSQGGVAGLYGYTF. CDR3 DNA sequence: TGCGCCAGCAGCCAAGGAGGAGTTGCGGGCCTTTATGGCTACACCTTC.